This T cell receptor (beta chain) originates from a study of cytomegalovirus exposure and HLA in healthy donors. The study, taken as a whole, reports: Apparent HLA restriction characterized most CMV-associated TCR beta chains in a later analysis. The records held CMV serostatus as the only immune exposure information.

The study ran its PCR with 60 Vbeta and 13 Jbeta primers. Generated by immunoSEQ multiplex PCR, the TCRdb table keeps only in-frame clones and is missing some. The sample records more than 95,000 clones, roughly 80% being singletons. Germline V lookup: CDR1 ENHRY, CDR2 SYGVKD. This CDR3 has 12 amino acids. Comments on this clone: Its antigen remains unknown.

The material sequenced was PBMCs. The J gene is TRBJ2-5, the V gene TRBV10-3; D not certain. The J call is in doubt because the DNA end fits TRBJ2-7 better. This receptor was obtained from a woman aged 45-65 years in good health and CMV-seronegative. CDR3 nucleotides: TGTGCCATCAGCCCAAATAGCTACGAGCAGTACTTC. It encodes CAISPNSYEQYF.